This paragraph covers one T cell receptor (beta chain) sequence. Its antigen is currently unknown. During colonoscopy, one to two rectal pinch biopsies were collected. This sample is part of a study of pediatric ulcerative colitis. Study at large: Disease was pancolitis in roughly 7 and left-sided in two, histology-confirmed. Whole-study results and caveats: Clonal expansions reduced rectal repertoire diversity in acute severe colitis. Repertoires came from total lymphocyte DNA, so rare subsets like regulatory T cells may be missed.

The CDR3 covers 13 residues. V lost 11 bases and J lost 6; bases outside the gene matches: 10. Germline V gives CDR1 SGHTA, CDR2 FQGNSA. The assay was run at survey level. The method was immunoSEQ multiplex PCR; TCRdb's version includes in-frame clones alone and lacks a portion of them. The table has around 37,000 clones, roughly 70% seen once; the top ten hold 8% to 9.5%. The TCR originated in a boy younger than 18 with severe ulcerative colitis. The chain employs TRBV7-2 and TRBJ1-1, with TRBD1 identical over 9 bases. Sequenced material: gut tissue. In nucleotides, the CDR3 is TGTGCCTCCCGTGGACAGGGGATTGCTGAAGCTTTCTTT. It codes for CASRGQGIAEAFF.